This T cell receptor beta chain was captured by sequencing in a study of cytomegalovirus exposure and HLA in healthy donors. Across the whole study: Genotyping showed approximately 81% of roughly 400 donors falling in the Caucasian-associated ancestry cluster. Study conclusions and caveats: TCR beta chains associated with HLA were, in a later analysis, more clonally expanded than equally common others. With later analysis, a missense DCLRE1C variant became linked to TCR beta V- and J-gene trimming.

PCR was performed using 60 Vbeta and 13 Jbeta primers. Produced via immunoSEQ multiplex PCR; TCRdb's table is partial and in-frame only. Of 120,000 or so clones in the sample, around four fifths were seen once. Germline lookup yields CDR1 ENHRY and CDR2 SYGVKD. The CDR3 length is 15 residues. Trimming cost V 0 bases and J 5 bases, with 13 bases left between them. This clone has a single count. Its antigen remains unknown. The receptor was isolated from a man aged 18 to 35 in good health and CMV-seropositive. This chain links TRBV10-3 with TRBJ1-2; TRBD1 is a possible D gene (6 bases). Sequenced sample: PBMCs. CDR3 in DNA: TGTGCCATCAGTGAGTCGAGGGGGATACGGTATGGCTACACCTTC. Its translation is CAISESRGIRYGYTF.